The clone carrying this TCR beta chain was detected a few times. This sample is part of a study of blood T cell repertoires in COVID-19. Whole-study context: The study drew acute and convalescent COVID-19 samples from the United States, Italy and Spain. T cells, B-cell-depleted T cells, or PBMCs supplied cDNA or gDNA.

Original processing methods: From reference gene primer amplification, estimates of nucleated cell counts were derived. The repertoire was sequenced with immunoSEQ multiplex PCR; TCRdb's copy has only in-frame clones and lacks some. V and J calls and clone size come straight from that table; D and trimming were deduced from the DNA. The profile shows approximately 290,000 clones, about 85% of them singletons. CDR3 length: 13 amino acids. V was trimmed by 1 base and J by 1 base, leaving 4 bases between them. Germline loops: CDR1 SGHTA, CDR2 FQGNSA. In Seattle, patients joined the study during active infection and were tracked longitudinally.

This TCR derives from a human donor with COVID-19, enrolled during active disease. The donor label of this sample is uncertain. The rearrangement links TRBV7-2 to TRBJ1-2; D is ambiguous. Sample: peripheral blood. For the CDR3, the DNA is TGTGCCAGCAGCTTAGACAATAACTATGGCTACACCTTC. It specifies CASSLDNNYGYTF.